This entry describes one T cell receptor (beta chain). Its antigen is not known. The data belong to a study of T cell responses to AZD1222 COVID-19 vaccine. The wider study: Researchers grouped second doses given at about 4 or about 12 weeks into one pool.

CDR3 length: 16 amino acids. Trimming pared 0 bases from V and 4 bases from J, leaving 13 bases between. Germline lookup yields CDR1 KGHSH and CDR2 LQKENI. General study findings and limits: White British people made up most donors, females outnumbered males, and clonal diversity was possibly underestimated.

Measured with immunoSEQ multiplex PCR; TCRdb has only the in-frame clones, and not every one. The table has 90,000 to 150,000 clones, around 84% seen once. The source was peripheral blood, collected on day 0 of AZD1222 vaccination. The gene calls are TRBV18 and TRBJ1-3; possible D gene TRBD1, 6 bases. The source is an adult in good health. The CDR3 loop reads CASSPPGTRLGNTIYF. The CDR3, as DNA: TGTGCCAGCTCACCACCGGGGACACGTTTAGGAAACACCATATATTTT.